Following are 27 T cell receptor beta chains from one sample sequenced in a study of cytomegalovirus exposure and HLA in healthy donors. PCR involved 60 Vbeta and 13 Jbeta primers. Some clones are missing from TCRdb's copy, which holds only in-frame ones; the method was immunoSEQ multiplex PCR. This sample's clone table lists approximately 150,000 clones. The sequenced material came from PBMCs. The receptors were sampled from a woman under 30 in good health and CMV-seronegative.

As concerns this clone: In the same sample, other DNA sequences code for this CDR3. Here the CDR3 DNA reads TGTGCCAGCAGCCCTAGGACAGGCGGCTCCTACAATGAGCAGTTCTTC. This translates into CASSPRTGGSYNEQFF. The rearrangement joins TRBV11-2 to TRBJ2-1, with 7 bases that match TRBD1. The CDR3 consists of 16 residues. The J segment lost 0 bases and the V segment lost 5 bases, leaving 7 bases of the junction unmatched. Germline V CDR1 and CDR2: SGHAT, FQNNGV.

The rearrangement uses TRBV5-1 and TRBJ2-7, with 10 nucleotides matching TRBD1. Per germline, CDR1 SGHRS and CDR2 YFSETQ. V shed 0 bases and J 3 bases; nucleotides not matched to a gene: 3. This CDR3 spans 15 amino acids. The CDR3 sequence is CASSLEGQGIYEQYF. CDR3 in DNA: TGCGCCAGCAGCTTGGAGGGACAGGGGATCTACGAGCAGTACTTC.

The chain couples TRBV7-2 to TRBJ1-3, with unresolved D. CDR3 length: 15 amino acids. Trimming took off 1 base at V and 0 bases at J, with 7 bases between the two ends. CDR1 and CDR2 from the germline V gene are SGHTA and FQGNSA. CDR3 DNA: TGTGCCAGCAGCTTAGGAGAAAGCTCTGGAAACACCATATATTTT. It codes for CASSLGESSGNTIYF.

CDR3 DNA sequence: TGTGCCAGCAGTGAAGCGGAGGGACAGTTTAACTATGGCTACACCTTC. The encoded protein is CASSEAEGQFNYGYTF. V usage is TRBV2 and J usage is TRBJ1-2; 7 bases are a match to TRBD1. Germline lookup yields CDR1 SNHLY and CDR2 FYNNEI. After removal of 0 bases from V and 1 base from J, the junction contained 5 bases not matched to a gene. The CDR3 consists of 16 residues.

The chain is built from TRBV13 and TRBJ2-3; 7 bases map to TRBD1. The length of the CDR3 is 13 residues. The J segment lost 10 bases and the V segment lost 5 bases, leaving 9 bases of the junction unmatched. CDR1 is PRHDT and CDR2 is FYEKMQ in the germline V gene (reference sequence). CDR3 amino acids: CASSPSPTGAQYF. In nucleotides, the CDR3 is TGTGCCAGCAGCCCCTCCCCAACAGGGGCGCAGTATTTT.

This chain joins TRBV29-1 and TRBJ2-2; 13 positions agree with TRBD2. This CDR3 spans 14 amino acids. After removal of 4 bases from V and 4 bases from J, the junction contained 0 bases not matched to a gene. Germline V gene lookup returns CDR1 SQVTM and CDR2 ANQGSEA. This CDR3 reads CSVGLAGGTGELFF. DNA for the CDR3: TGCAGCGTTGGACTAGCGGGAGGCACCGGGGAGCTGTTTTTT.

The gene calls are TRBV5-4 and TRBJ1-1; TRBD1 might be the D (5 bases). The germline V and J ends were trimmed by 0 bases and 1 base, with 10 bases remaining between them. Germline-derived CDR1 and CDR2 are SGHNT and YYREEE (reference sequence). The CDR3 extends over 15 amino acids. Here the CDR3 reads CASSLARGRNTEAFF. As DNA, the CDR3 is TGTGCCAGCAGCTTGGCCCGGGGGAGGAACACTGAAGCTTTCTTT.

The J gene is TRBJ1-5, the V gene TRBV18, with TRBD1 identical over 12 bases. CDR3 length: 15 residues. CDR1 KGHSH and CDR2 LQKENI come from the germline V gene. The ends lost 3 bases at V and 7 bases at J; junction bases unmatched: 4. This chain's CDR3 is CASSPGTGGSQPQHF. Here the CDR3 DNA reads TGTGCCAGCTCACCTGGGACAGGGGGCAGCCAGCCCCAGCATTTT.

J is TRBJ2-2 and V is TRBV5-5, with 9 bases matching TRBD2. The trim removed 2 bases at V and 6 bases at J, leaving 8 bases unmatched. Per germline, CDR1 SGHKS and CDR2 YYEKEE (reference sequence). This CDR3 region has 16 residues. In DNA form, the CDR3 reads TGTGCCAGCAGCTTAGGCGGGAGGGCCTGGTCCGGGGAGCTGTTTTTT. It translates to CASSLGGRAWSGELFF.

The V and J genes are TRBV6-5 and TRBJ1-1, with 9 bases matching TRBD1. Germline CDR1 reads MNHEY; CDR2 reads SVGAGI. Unmatched junction bases numbered 9, after V lost 8 bases and J lost 2 bases. This CDR3 spans 15 amino acids. The DNA of the CDR3 is TGTGCCAGCTCCGGGACAGGGCAATCAAACACTGAAGCTTTCTTT. Translating it yields CASSGTGQSNTEAFF.

This chain connects TRBV7-9 to TRBJ1-3; the D is unclear. Trimming removed 5 bases at V and 4 bases at J, with 12 bases between. Per the germline V gene, CDR1 is SEHNR and CDR2 is FQNEAQ (reference sequence). The CDR3 is made up of 14 amino acids. CDR3 in amino acids: CASSPTVFGNTIYF. CDR3 bases: TGTGCCAGCAGCCCTACGGTATTCGGAAACACCATATATTTT.

The gene calls are TRBV5-1 and TRBJ2-5, with TRBD1 matching 7 bases. Trimming cost V 0 bases and J 1 base; bases outside gene matches: 3. This CDR3 spans 15 amino acids. Germline assignment: CDR1 SGHRS and CDR2 YFSETQ. The CDR3 protein is CASSLGGTAQETQYF. Here the CDR3 DNA reads TGCGCCAGCAGCTTGGGGGGGACAGCCCAAGAGACCCAGTACTTC.

The chain recombines TRBV6-5 with TRBJ2-5, with 14 positions matching TRBD2. The J call is uncertain, as TRBJ2-7 better fits the DNA end. From germline, CDR1 is MNHEY and CDR2 SVGAGI. The CDR3 consists of 15 residues. The CDR3 DNA sequence: TGTGCCAGCAGTTCAGGGACTAGCGGGAGTTACGAGCAGTACTTC. This codes for CASSSGTSGSYEQYF.

The chain is built from TRBV6-4 and TRBJ1-1; unclear D gene. Germline loops: CDR1 MRHNA, CDR2 SNTAGT. The length of the CDR3 is 14 residues. Trimming stripped 2 bases from V and 4 bases from J, with 11 bases between. The CDR3: CASSDGRESTEAFF. The CDR3 DNA reads TGTGCCAGCAGTGACGGAAGGGAGAGCACTGAAGCTTTCTTT.

The chain carries TRBV30 and TRBJ2-3, with a possible D match to TRBD1 (6 bases). Germline V gives CDR1 GTSNPN, CDR2 SVGIG (reference sequence). V was shortened by 2 bases and J by 1 base, with 13 bases between the two germline ends. This CDR3 comprises 15 residues. DNA for the CDR3: TGTGCCTGGAGTCCCCGGGACATCCGCACAGATACGCAGTATTTT. This codes for CAWSPRDIRTDTQYF.

The chain recombines TRBV30 with TRBJ2-2; 8 bases match TRBD2. The V gene end was trimmed by 3 bases and the J gene end by 0 bases; junction bases not matched to a gene: 3. Germline assignment: CDR1 GTSNPN and CDR2 SVGIG (reference sequence). This CDR3 spans 15 amino acids. CDR3: CAWRPGLANTGELFF. Here the CDR3 DNA reads TGTGCCTGGAGACCGGGACTAGCGAACACCGGGGAGCTGTTTTTT. Based on the CDR3 plus reference TRBV30 and TRBJ2-2, the full variable domain is SQTIHQWPATLVQPVGSPLSLECTVEGTSNPNLYWYRQAAGRGLQLLFYSVGIGQISSEVPQNLSASRPQDRQFILSSKKLLLSDSGFYLCAWRPGLANTGELFFGEGSRLTVL.

The genes are TRBV10-3 and TRBJ2-1; TRBD2 matches at 10 bases. Germline trimming cut 0 bases from V and 15 bases from J; bases unmatched to any gene: 2. Germline CDR1 is ENHRY and CDR2 is SYGVKD. The CDR3 has 12 amino acids. CDR3 loop: CAISESLAGVFF. The CDR3 coding sequence is TGTGCCATCAGTGAGTCTCTAGCGGGAGTGTTCTTC.

J is TRBJ2-2 and V is TRBV7-7; 7 bases fit TRBD2. CDR3 length: 12 residues. Trimming at V came to 5 bases and at J to 8 bases, leaving 2 bases not matched to a gene. The germline V gene has CDR1 SSHAT and CDR2 FNYEAQ (reference sequence). The CDR3 here is CASSAGVGELFF. The DNA for the CDR3 is TGTGCCAGCAGCGCGGGAGTGGGGGAGCTGTTTTTT.

The V gene is TRBV9, the J gene TRBJ2-1; 8 positions match TRBD1. The CDR3 is 16 amino acids. Per germline, CDR1 SGDLS and CDR2 YYNGEE. J was trimmed by 4 bases and V by 4 bases; bases with no gene match: 10. The DNA of the CDR3 is TGTGCCAGCAGCTTTCGACAGGGGCACAGATACAATGAGCAGTTCTTC. Its translation is CASSFRQGHRYNEQFF.

The chain combines TRBV30 with TRBJ1-1, with 7 bases fitting TRBD1. Germline CDR1 and CDR2: GTSNPN and SVGIG (reference sequence). The CDR3 is 14 residues long. V shed 3 bases and J 11 bases; nucleotides not matched to a gene: 15. CDR3 DNA: TGTGCCTGGAGAGATAAAGGACAGGTCGTTGAGGCTTTCTTT. Its protein is CAWRDKGQVVEAFF. Full variable domain (missing parts from reference TRBV30 and TRBJ1-1): SQTIHQWPATLVQPVGSPLSLECTVEGTSNPNLYWYRQAAGRGLQLLFYSVGIGQISSEVPQNLSASRPQDRQFILSSKKLLLSDSGFYLCAWRDKGQVVEAFFGQGTRLTVV.

The CDR3 reads CAWSSTGYYEQYF. CDR3 DNA: TGTGCCTGGAGTTCAACAGGGTACTACGAGCAGTACTTC. J is TRBJ2-7 and V is TRBV30; TRBD1 might be the D (6 bases). The V gene lost 2 bases and the J gene lost 3 bases, with 11 bases spanning the gap. The V gene's germline CDR1 is GTSNPN and CDR2 SVGIG (reference sequence). This CDR3 comprises 13 residues.

This sequence joins TRBV10-3 and TRBJ1-4; 10 nucleotides match TRBD1. V lost 10 bases, J lost 8 bases, and 7 bases stayed unmatched. The CDR3 is 13 amino acids. Germline loops: CDR1 ENHRY, CDR2 SYGVKD. Here the CDR3 DNA reads TGTGCCACGTCGGGACAGGGGAAGGAAAAACTGTTTTTT. It yields the protein CATSGQGKEKLFF.

This chain uses TRBV7-2 with TRBJ1-2; a weak D match, TRBD1 (5 bases). This CDR3 spans 16 amino acids. Germline V lookup: CDR1 SGHTA, CDR2 FQGNSA. Trimming left V 1 base short and J 2 bases short, with 14 bases between. The CDR3 DNA reads TGTGCCAGCAGCTTAGTTGGGGGAGGCGGAAACTATGGCTACACCTTC. Translating it yields CASSLVGGGGNYGYTF.

V usage is TRBV12-5 and J usage is TRBJ2-3; tentative D call: TRBD1 (6 bases). V shed 0 bases and J shed 3 bases, with 19 bases lying between them. Germline V CDR1 and CDR2: LGHNT, FRNRAP. The CDR3 totals 18 residues. The DNA of the CDR3 is TGTGCTAGTGGTTTGGTACGAATGGGGGCTCGGTCGACAGATACGCAGTATTTT. Its protein is CASGLVRMGARSTDTQYF.

This chain connects TRBV28 to TRBJ2-7, with 11 bases identical to TRBD2. Germline CDR1 MDHEN, CDR2 SYDVKM. The J segment lost 5 bases and the V segment lost 5 bases, leaving 8 bases of the junction unmatched. The CDR3 consists of 15 residues. This CDR3 is CASSRRLAGRNEQYF. The CDR3 coding sequence is TGTGCCAGCAGTCGAAGACTAGCGGGAAGAAACGAGCAGTACTTC. Looking up the rest from reference TRBV28 and TRBJ2-7 gives the full variable domain: DVKVTQSSRYLVKRTGEKVFLECVQDMDHENMFWYRQDPGLGLRLIYFSYDVKMKEKGDIPEGYSVSREKKERFSLILESASTNQTSMYLCASSRRLAGRNEQYFGPGTRLTVT.

This chain links TRBV2 with TRBJ2-7, with 8 positions matching TRBD2. CDR1 and CDR2 from the germline V gene are SNHLY and FYNNEI. V dropped 5 bases and J dropped 8; count of bases not matched to a gene: 14. This CDR3 comprises 15 residues. CDR3 DNA sequence: TGTGCCAGCAGTCTTCGGACTAGCCAACTACGACAGCAGTACTTC. It codes for CASSLRTSQLRQQYF.

The chain couples TRBV10-3 to TRBJ2-1; 11 nucleotides line up with TRBD2. The CDR3 contains 15 residues. V lost 3 bases to trimming and J lost 5 bases; unmatched junction nucleotides: 3. Germline CDR1 and CDR2: ENHRY and SYGVKD. CDR3 region: CAISDYSGRDNEQFF. CDR3 DNA: TGTGCCATCAGTGACTATAGCGGGAGGGACAATGAGCAGTTCTTC.